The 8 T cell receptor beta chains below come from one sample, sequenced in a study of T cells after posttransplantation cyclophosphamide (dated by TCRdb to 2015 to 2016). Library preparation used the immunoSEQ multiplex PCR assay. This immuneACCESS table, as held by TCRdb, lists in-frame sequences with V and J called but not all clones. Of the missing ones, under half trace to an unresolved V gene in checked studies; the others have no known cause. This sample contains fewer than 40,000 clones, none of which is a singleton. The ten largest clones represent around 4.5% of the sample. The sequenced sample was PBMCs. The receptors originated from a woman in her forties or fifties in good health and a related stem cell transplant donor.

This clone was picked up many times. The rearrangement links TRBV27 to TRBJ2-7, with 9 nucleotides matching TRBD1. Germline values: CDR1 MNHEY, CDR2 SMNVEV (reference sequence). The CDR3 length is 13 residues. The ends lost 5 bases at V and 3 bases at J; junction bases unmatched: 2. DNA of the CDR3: TGTGCCAGCAGTCCGGGACAGGGCTACGAGCAGTACTTC. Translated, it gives CASSPGQGYEQYF.

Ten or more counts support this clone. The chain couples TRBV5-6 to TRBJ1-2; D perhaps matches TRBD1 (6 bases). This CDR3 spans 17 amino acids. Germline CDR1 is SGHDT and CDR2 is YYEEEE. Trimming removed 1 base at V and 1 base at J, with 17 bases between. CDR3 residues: CASSLLGAADSNYGYTF. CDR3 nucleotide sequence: TGTGCCAGCAGCTTGTTGGGGGCAGCAGATAGTAACTATGGCTACACCTTC.

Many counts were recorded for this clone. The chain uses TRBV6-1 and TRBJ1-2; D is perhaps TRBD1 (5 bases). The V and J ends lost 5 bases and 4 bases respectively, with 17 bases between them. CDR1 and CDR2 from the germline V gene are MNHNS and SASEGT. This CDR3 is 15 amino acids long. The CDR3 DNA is TGTGCCAGCAGTTCCGATCCGGGACTGACCTATGGCTACACCTTC. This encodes CASSSDPGLTYGYTF.

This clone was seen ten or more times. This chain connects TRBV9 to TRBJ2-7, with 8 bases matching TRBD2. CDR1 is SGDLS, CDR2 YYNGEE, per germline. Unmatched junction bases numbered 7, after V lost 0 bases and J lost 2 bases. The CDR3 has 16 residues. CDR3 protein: CASSVDSGGGPYEQYF. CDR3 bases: TGTGCCAGCAGCGTAGACTCTGGCGGGGGGCCCTACGAGCAGTACTTC.

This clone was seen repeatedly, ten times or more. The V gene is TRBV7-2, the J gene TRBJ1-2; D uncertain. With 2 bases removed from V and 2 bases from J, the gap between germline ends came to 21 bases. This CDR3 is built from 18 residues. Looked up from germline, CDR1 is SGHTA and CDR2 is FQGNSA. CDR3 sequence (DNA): TGTGCCAGCAGCTTAAATCCTCCGGGGTTGGCCCCCAACTATGGCTACACCTTC. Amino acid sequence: CASSLNPPGLAPNYGYTF.

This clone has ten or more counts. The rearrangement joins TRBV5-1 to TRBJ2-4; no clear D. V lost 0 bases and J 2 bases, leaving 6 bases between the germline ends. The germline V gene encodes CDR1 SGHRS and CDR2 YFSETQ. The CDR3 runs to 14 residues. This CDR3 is CASSLDSSKNIQYF. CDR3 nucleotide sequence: TGCGCCAGCAGCTTGGACAGCTCCAAAAACATTCAGTACTTC.

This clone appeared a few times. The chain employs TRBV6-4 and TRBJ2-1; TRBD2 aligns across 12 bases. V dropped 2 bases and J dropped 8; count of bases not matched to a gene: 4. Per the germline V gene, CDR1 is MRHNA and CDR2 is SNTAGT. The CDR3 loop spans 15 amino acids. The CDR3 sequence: CASSDGLAGPDEQFF. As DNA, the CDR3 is TGTGCCAGCAGTGACGGACTAGCGGGGCCGGATGAGCAGTTCTTC.

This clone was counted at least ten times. In DNA form, the CDR3 reads TGTGCCAGCAGCTCGAGCTCTGGAAACACCATATATTTT. Translating gives CASSSSSGNTIYF. The genes are TRBV7-6 and TRBJ1-3, with no clear D. Trimming pared 4 bases from V and 0 bases from J, leaving 4 bases between. CDR1 is SGHVS, CDR2 FNYEAQ, per germline. The CDR3 extends over 13 amino acids.